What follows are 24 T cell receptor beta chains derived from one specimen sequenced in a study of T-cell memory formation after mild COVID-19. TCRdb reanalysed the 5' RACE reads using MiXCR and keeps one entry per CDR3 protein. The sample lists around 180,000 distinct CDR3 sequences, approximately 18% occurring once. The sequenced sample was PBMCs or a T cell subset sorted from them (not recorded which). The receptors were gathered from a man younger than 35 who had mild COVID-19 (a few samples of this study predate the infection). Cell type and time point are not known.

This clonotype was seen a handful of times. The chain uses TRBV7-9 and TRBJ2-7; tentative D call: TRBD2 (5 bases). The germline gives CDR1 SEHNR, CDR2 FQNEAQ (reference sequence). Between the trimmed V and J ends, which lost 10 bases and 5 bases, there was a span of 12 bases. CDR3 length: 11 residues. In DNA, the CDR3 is TGTGCCATCCAGAGGGTCCACGAGCAGTACTTC. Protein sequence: CAIQRVHEQYF.

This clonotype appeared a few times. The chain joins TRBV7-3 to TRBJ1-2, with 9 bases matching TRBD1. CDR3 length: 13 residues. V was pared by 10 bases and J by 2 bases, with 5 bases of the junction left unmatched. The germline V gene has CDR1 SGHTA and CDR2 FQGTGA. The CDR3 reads CANRTGVNYGYTF. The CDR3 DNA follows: TGTGCCAACAGGACAGGGGTGAACTATGGCTACACCTTC.

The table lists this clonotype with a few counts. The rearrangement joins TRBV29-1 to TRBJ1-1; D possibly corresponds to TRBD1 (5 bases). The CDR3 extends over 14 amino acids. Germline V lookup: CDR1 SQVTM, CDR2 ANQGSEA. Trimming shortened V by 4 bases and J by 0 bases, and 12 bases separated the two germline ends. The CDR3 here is CSVGAGALNTEAFF. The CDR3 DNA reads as TGCAGCGTTGGTGCCGGGGCCCTGAACACTGAAGCTTTCTTT.

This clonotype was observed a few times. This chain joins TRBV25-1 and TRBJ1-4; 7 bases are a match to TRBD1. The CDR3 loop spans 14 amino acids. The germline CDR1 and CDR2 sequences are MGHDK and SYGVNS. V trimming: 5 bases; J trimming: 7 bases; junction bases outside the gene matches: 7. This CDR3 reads CASSPPGGTEKLFF. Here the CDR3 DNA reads TGTGCCAGCAGTCCCCCAGGGGGAACTGAAAAACTGTTTTTT. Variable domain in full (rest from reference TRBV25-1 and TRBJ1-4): EADIYQTPRYLVIGTGKKITLECSQTMGHDKMYWYQQDPGMELHLIHYSYGVNSTEKGDLSSESTVSRIRTEHFPLTLESARPSHTSQYLCASSPPGGTEKLFFGSGTQLSVL.

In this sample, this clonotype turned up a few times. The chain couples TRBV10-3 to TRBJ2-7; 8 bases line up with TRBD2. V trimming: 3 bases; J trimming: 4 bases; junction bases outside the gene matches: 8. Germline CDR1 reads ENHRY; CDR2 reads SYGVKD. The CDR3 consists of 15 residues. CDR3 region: CAISDLGRGAYEQYF. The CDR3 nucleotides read TGTGCCATCAGTGATCTGGGGCGGGGGGCGTACGAGCAGTACTTC.

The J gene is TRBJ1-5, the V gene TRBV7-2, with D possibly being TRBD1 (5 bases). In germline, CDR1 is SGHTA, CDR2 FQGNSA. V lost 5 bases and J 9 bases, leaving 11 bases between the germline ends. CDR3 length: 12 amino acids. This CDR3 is CASSKGRAPQHF. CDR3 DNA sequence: TGTGCCAGCAGCAAGGGACGGGCGCCCCAGCATTTT.

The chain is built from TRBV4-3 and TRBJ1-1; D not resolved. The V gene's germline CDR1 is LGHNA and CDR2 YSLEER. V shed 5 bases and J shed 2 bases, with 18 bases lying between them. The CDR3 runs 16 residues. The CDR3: CASSVNGAGINTEAFF. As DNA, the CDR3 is TGCGCCAGCAGCGTAAACGGCGCGGGAATAAACACTGAAGCTTTCTTT.

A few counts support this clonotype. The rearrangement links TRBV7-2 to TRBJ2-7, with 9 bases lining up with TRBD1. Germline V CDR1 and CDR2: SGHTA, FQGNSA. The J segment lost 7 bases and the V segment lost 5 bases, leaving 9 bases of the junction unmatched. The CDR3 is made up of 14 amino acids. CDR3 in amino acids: CASSPDRGVREQYV. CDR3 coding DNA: TGTGCCAGCAGCCCGGACAGGGGAGTGAGGGAGCAGTACGTC.

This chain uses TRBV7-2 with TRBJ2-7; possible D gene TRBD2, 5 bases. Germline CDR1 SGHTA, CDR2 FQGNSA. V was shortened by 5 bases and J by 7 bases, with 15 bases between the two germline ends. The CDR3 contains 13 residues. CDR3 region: CASSDYPVMEQYF. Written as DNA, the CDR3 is TGTGCCAGCAGCGACTATCCGGTCATGGAGCAGTACTTC.

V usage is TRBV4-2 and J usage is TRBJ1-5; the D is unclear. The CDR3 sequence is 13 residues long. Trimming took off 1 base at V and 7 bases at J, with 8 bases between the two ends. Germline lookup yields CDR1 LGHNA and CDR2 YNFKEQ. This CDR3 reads CASSQGSAQPQHF. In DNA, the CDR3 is TGTGCCAGCAGCCAAGGGTCCGCCCAGCCCCAGCATTTT.

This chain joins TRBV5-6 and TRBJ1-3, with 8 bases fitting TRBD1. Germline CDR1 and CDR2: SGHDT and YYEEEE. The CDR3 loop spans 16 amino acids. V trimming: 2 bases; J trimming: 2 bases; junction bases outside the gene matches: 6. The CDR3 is CASSFWTGRAGNTIYF. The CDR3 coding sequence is TGTGCCAGCAGCTTTTGGACAGGGAGAGCTGGAAACACCATATATTTT.

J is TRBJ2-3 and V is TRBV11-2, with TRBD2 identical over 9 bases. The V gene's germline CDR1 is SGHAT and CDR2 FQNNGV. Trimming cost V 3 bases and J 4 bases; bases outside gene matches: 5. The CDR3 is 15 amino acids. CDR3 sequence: CASSFAGGAADTQYF. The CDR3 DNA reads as TGTGCCAGCAGCTTCGCGGGGGGGGCCGCAGATACGCAGTATTTT. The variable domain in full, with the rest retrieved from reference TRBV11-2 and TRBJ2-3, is EAGVAQSPRYKIIEKRQSVAFWCNPISGHATLYWYQQILGQGPKLLIQFQNNGVVDDSQLPKDRFSAERLKGVDSTLKIQPAKLEDSAVYLCASSFAGGAADTQYFGPGTRLTVL.

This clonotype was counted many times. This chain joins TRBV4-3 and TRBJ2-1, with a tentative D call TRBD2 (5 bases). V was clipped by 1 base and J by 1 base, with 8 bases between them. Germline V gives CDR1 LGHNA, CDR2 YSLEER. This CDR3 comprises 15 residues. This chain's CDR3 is CASSQAGGSYNEQFF. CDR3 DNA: TGCGCCAGCAGCCAAGCAGGAGGATCCTACAATGAGCAGTTCTTC.

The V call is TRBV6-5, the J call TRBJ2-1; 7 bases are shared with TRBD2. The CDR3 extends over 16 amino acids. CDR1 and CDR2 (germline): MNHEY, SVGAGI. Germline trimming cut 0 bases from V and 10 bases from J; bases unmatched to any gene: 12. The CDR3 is CASSYSMASGRGEQFF. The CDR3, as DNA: TGTGCCAGCAGTTACTCGATGGCTAGCGGCCGGGGAGAGCAGTTCTTC.

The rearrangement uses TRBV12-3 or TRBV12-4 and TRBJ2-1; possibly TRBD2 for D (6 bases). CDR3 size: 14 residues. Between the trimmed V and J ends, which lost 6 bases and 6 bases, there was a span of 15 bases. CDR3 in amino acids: CASSRRLVGNEQFF. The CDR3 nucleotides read TGTGCCAGCAGCCGTAGACTAGTCGGCAATGAGCAGTTCTTC.

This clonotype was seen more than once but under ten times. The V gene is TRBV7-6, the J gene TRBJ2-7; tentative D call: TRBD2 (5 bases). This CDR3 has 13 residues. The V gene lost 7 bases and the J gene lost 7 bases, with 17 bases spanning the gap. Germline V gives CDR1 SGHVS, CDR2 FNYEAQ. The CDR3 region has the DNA TGTGCCAGCACCTCAAGACGGGATCGGGAGCAGTACTTC. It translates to CASTSRRDREQYF.

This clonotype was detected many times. The DNA of the CDR3 is TGCGCCAGCAGCCGGGGACAGGATAATTCACCCCTCCACTTT. It encodes CASSRGQDNSPLHF. This chain connects TRBV5-1 to TRBJ1-6, with TRBD1 identical over 8 bases. V dropped 4 bases and J dropped 5; count of bases not matched to a gene: 2. This CDR3 comprises 14 residues. From germline, CDR1 is SGHRS and CDR2 YFSETQ.

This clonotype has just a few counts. The CDR3 region is CASSYSIITEAFF. The DNA of the CDR3 is TGTGCCAGCAGTTACTCGATAATCACTGAAGCTTTCTTT. The chain couples TRBV6-5 to TRBJ1-1; D unresolved. Trimming removed 0 bases from V and 4 bases from J, with 6 bases in between. The CDR3 has 13 residues. Germline V gene sequence: CDR1 MNHEY, CDR2 SVGAGI.

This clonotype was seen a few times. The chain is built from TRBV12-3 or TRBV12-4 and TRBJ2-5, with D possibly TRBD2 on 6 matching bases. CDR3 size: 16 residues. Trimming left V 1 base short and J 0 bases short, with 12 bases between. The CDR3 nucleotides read TGTGCCAGCAGTTTAGGGGGAGGCCGGTACCAAGAGACCCAGTACTTC. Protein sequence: CASSLGGGRYQETQYF.

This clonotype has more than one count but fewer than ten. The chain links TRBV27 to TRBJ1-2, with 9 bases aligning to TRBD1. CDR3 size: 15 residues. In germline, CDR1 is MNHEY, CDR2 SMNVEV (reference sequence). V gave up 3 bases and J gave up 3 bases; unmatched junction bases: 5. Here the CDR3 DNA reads TGTGCCAGCAGTTTGGCCGGGACAGGGTACTATGGCTACACCTTC. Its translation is CASSLAGTGYYGYTF.

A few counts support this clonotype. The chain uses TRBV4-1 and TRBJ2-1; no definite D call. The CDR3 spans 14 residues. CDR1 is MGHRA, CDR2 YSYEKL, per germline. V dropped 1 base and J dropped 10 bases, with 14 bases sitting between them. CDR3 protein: CASSQGLRSPEQFF. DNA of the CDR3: TGCGCCAGCAGCCAAGGGTTACGGAGCCCCGAGCAGTTCTTC.

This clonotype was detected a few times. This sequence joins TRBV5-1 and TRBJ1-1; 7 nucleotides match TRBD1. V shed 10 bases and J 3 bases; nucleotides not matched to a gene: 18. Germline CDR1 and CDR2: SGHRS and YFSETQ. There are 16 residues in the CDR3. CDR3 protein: CASQRGGSGGDTEAFF. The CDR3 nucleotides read TGCGCCTCCCAAAGGGGGGGTTCAGGGGGAGACACTGAAGCTTTCTTT.

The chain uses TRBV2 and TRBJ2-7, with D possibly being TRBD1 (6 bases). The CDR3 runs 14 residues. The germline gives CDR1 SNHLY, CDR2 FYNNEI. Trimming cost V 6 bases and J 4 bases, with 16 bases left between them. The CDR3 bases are TGTGCCAGCAGGCAGACAGGATCGAGGTACGAGCAGTACTTC. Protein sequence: CASRQTGSRYEQYF.

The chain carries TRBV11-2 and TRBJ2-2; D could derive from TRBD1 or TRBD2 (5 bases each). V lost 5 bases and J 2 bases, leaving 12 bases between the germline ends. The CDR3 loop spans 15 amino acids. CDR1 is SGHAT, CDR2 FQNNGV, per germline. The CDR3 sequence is CASSRWDPNTGELFF. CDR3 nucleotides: TGTGCCAGCAGCCGATGGGACCCTAACACCGGGGAGCTGTTTTTT.